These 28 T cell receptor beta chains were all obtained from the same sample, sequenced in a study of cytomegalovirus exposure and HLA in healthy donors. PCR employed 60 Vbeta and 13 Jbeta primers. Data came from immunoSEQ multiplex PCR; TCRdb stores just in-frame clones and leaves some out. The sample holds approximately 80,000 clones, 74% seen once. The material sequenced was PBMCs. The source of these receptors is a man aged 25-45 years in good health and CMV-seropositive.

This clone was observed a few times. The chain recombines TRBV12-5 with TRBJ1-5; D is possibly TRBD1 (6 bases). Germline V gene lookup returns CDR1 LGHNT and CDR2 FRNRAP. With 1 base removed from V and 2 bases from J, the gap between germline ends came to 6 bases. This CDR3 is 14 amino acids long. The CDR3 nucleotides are TGTGCTAGTGGTTTGGCAGGGGGCAATCAGCCCCAGCATTTT. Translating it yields CASGLAGGNQPQHF. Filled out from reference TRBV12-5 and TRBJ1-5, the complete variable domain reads DARVTQTPRHKVTEMGQEVTMRCQPILGHNTVFWYRQTMMQGLELLAYFRNRAPLDDSGMPKDRFSAEMPDATLATLKIQPSEPRDSAVYFCASGLAGGNQPQHFGDGTRLSIL.

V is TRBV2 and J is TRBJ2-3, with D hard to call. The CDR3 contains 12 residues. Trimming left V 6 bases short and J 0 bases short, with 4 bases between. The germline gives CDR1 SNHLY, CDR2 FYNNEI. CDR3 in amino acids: CASSLSTDTQYF. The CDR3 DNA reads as TGTGCCAGCAGCCTTAGCACAGATACGCAGTATTTT. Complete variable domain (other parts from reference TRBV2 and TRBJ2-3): EPEVTQTPSHQVTQMGQEVILRCVPISNHLYFYWYRQILGQKVEFLVSFYNNEISEKSEIFDDQFSVERPDGSNFTLKIRSTKLEDSAMYFCASSLSTDTQYFGPGTRLTVL.

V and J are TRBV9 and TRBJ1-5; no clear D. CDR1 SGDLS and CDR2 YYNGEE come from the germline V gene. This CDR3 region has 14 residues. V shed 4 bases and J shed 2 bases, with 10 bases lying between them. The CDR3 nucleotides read TGTGCCAGCAGCCCCGGGGTGGGCAATCAGCCCCAGCATTTT. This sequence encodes CASSPGVGNQPQHF.

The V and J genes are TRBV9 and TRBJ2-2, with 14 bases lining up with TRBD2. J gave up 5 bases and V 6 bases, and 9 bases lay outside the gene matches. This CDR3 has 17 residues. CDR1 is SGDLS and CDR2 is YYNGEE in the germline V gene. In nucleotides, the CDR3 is TGTGCCAGCAAACCGGGACTAGCGGGGGCGTGGACCGGGGAGCTGTTTTTT. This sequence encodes CASKPGLAGAWTGELFF.

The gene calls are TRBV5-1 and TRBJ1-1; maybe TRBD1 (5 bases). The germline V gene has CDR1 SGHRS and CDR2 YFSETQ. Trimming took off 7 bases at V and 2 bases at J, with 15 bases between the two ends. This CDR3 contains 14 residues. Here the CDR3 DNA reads TGCGCCAGCGGATATGGGACTGGAAACACTGAAGCTTTCTTT. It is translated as CASGYGTGNTEAFF.

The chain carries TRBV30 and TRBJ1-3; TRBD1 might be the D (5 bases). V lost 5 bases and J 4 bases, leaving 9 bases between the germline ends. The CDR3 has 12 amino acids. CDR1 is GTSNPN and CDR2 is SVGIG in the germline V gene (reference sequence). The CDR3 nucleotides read TGTGCCTGGCAGGGTCCCGGAAACACCATATATTTT. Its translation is CAWQGPGNTIYF.

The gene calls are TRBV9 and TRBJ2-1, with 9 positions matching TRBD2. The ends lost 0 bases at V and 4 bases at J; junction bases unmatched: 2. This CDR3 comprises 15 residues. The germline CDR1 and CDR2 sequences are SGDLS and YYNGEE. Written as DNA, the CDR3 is TGTGCCAGCAGCGTAGGAGCGGGGGGTTACAATGAGCAGTTCTTC. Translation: CASSVGAGGYNEQFF.

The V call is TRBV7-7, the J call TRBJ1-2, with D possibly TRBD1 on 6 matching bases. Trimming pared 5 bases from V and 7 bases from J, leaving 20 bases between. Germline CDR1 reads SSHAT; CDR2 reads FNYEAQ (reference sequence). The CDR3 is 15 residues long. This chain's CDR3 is CASSPIGQQKSGYTF. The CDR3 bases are TGTGCCAGCAGCCCCATCGGACAGCAAAAGTCTGGCTACACCTTC. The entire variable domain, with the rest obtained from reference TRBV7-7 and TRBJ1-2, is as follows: GAGVSQSPRYKVTKRGQDVTLRCDPISSHATLYWYQQALGQGPEFLTYFNYEAQPDKSGLPSDRFSAERPEGSISTLTIQRTEQRDSAMYRCASSPIGQQKSGYTFGSGTRLTVV.

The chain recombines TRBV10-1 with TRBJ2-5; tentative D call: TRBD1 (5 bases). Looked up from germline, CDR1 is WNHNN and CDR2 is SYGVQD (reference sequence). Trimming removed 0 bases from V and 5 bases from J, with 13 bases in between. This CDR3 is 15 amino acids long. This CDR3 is CASSESIQGWETQYF. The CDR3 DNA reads TGCGCCAGCAGTGAGTCAATCCAGGGCTGGGAGACCCAGTACTTC.

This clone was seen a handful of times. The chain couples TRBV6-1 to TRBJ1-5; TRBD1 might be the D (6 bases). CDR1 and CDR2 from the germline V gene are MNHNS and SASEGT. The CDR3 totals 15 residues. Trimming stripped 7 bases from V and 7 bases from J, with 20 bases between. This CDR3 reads CASTLMGAGNQPQHF. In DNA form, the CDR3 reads TGTGCCAGCACTCTGATGGGGGCAGGGAACCAGCCCCAGCATTTT.

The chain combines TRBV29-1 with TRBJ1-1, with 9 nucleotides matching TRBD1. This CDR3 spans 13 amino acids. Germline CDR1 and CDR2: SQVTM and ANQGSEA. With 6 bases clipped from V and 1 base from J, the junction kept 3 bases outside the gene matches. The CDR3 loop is CSVQTGGNTEAFF. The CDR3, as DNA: TGCAGCGTACAGACAGGGGGGAACACTGAAGCTTTCTTT. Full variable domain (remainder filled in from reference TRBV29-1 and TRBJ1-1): SAVISQKPSRDICQRGTSLTIQCQVDSQVTMMFWYRQQPGQSLTLIATANQGSEATYESGFVIDKFPISRPNLTFSTLTVSNMSPEDSSIYLCSVQTGGNTEAFFGQGTRLTVV.

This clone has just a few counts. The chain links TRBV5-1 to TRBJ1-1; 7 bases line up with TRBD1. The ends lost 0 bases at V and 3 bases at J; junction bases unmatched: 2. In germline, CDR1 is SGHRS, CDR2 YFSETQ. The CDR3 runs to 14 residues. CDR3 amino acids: CASSLAGQHTEAFF. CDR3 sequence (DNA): TGCGCCAGCAGCTTGGCGGGACAGCACACTGAAGCTTTCTTT.

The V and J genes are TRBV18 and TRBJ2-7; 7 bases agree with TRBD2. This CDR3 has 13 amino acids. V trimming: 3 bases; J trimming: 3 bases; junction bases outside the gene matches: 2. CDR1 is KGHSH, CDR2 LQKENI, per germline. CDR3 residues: CASSPASGYEQYF. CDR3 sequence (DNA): TGTGCCAGCTCACCTGCTAGCGGCTACGAGCAGTACTTC.

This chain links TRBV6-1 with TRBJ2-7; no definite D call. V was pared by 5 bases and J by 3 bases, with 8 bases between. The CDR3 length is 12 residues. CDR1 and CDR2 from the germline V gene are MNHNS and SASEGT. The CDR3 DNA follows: TGTGCCAGCAGTCCCCCCCTCTACGAGCAGTACTTC. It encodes CASSPPLYEQYF.

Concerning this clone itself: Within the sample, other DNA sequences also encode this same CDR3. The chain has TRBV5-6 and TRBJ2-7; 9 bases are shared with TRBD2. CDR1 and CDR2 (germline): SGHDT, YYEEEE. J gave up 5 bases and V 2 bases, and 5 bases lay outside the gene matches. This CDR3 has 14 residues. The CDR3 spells CASSLGGGADEQYF. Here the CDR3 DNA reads TGTGCCAGCAGCTTAGGCGGGGGGGCCGACGAGCAGTACTTC.

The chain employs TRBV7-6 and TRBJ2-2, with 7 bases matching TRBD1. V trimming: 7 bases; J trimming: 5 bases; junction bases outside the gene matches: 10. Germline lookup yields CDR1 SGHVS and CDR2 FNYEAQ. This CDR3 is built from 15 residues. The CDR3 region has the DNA TGTGCCAGCACCATCTGGGACAGTAGTACCGGGGAGCTGTTTTTT. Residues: CASTIWDSSTGELFF.

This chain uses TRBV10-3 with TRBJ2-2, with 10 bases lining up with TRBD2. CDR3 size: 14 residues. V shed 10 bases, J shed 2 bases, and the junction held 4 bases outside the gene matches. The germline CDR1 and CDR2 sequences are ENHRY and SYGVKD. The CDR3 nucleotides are TGTGCCAGTCGACTAGCGGGCAACACCGGGGAGCTGTTTTTT. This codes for CASRLAGNTGELFF.

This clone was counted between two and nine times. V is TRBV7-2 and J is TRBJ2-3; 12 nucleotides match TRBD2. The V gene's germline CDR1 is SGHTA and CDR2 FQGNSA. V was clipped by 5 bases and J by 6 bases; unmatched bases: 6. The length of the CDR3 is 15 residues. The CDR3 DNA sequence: TGTGCCAGCAGCAAAGGACTAGCGGGGCCGGATACGCAGTATTTT. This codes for CASSKGLAGPDTQYF. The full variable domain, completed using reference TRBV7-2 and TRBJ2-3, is GAGVSQSPSNKVTEKGKDVELRCDPISGHTALYWYRQSLGQGLEFLIYFQGNSAPDKSGLPSDRFSAERTGGSVSTLTIQRTQQEDSAVYLCASSKGLAGPDTQYFGPGTRLTVL.

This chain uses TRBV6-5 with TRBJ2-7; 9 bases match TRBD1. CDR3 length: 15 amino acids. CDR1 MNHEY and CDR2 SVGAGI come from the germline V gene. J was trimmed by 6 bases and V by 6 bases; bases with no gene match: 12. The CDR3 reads CASRQAGQGSGEQYF. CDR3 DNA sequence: TGTGCCAGCAGGCAGGCGGGACAGGGTAGCGGCGAGCAGTACTTC.

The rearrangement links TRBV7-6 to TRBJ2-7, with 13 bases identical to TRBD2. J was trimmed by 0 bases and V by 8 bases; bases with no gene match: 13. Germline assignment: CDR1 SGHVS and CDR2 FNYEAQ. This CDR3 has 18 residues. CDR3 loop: CASGAWTSGRSRSYEQYF. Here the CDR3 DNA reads TGTGCCAGCGGGGCCTGGACTAGCGGGAGAAGCCGCTCCTACGAGCAGTACTTC.

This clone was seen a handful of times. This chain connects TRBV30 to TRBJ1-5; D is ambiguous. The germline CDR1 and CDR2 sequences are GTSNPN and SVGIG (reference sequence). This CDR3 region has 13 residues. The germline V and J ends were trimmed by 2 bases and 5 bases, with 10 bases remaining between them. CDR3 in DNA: TGTGCCTGGAGTAGAGGGTTAGATCAGCCCCAGCATTTT. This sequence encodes CAWSRGLDQPQHF.

The CDR3 DNA sequence: TGCGCCAGCAGCCCTCCTCGGACAGGGGCCAACGTCCTGACTTTC. Amino acid sequence: CASSPPRTGANVLTF. V is TRBV4-1 and J is TRBJ2-6, with TRBD1 as a possible D gene (5 bases). V lost 4 bases, J lost 4 bases, and 11 bases lay in between. The germline CDR1 and CDR2 sequences are MGHRA and YSYEKL. CDR3 length: 15 residues.

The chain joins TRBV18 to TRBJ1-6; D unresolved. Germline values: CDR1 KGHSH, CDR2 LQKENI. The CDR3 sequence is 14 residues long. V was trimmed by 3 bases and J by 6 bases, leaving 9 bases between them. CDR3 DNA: TGTGCCAGCTCACCTGGGCGATCTAATTCACCCCTCCACTTT. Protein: CASSPGRSNSPLHF.

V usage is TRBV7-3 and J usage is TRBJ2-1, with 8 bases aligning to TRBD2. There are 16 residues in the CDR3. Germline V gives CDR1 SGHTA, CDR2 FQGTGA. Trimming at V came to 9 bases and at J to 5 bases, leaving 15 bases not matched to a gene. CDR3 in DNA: TGTGCCAGTCTTACATACGGGTTACTAGCGGACAATGAGCAGTTCTTC. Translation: CASLTYGLLADNEQFF.

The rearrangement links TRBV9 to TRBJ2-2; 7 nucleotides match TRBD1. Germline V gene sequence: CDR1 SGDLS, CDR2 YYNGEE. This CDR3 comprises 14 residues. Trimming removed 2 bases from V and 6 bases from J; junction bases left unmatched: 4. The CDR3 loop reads CASSVDRDAGELFF. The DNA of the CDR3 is TGTGCCAGCAGCGTTGACAGGGACGCCGGGGAGCTGTTTTTT.

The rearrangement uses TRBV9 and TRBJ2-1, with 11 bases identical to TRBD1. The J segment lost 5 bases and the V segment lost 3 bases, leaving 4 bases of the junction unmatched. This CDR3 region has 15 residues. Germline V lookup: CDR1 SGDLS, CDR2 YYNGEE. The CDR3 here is CASSAGQGANNEQFF. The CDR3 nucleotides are TGTGCCAGCAGCGCAGGACAGGGGGCAAACAATGAGCAGTTCTTC.

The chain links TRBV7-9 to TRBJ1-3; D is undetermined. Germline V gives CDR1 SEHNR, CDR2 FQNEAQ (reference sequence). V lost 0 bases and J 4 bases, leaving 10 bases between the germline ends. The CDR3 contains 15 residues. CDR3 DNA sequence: TGTGCCAGCAGCTTAGCCCGGGGATCCGGAAACACCATATATTTT. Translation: CASSLARGSGNTIYF.

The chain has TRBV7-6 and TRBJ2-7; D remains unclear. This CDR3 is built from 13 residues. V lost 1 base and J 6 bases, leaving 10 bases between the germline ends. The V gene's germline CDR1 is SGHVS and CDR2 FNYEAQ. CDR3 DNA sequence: TGTGCCAGCAGCTTAGAGTCCTGGAGCGAGCAGTACTTC. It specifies CASSLESWSEQYF.